The present TCR beta chain was sequenced within a study of cytomegalovirus exposure and HLA in healthy donors. Vbeta (60) and Jbeta (13) primers were used in the PCR. The table came from immunoSEQ multiplex PCR; TCRdb's copy has only in-frame clones and leaves some out. The table has approximately 130,000 clones, 70% to 80% seen once. This clone was seen a single time. Germline CDR1 SQVTM, CDR2 ANQGSEA. The CDR3 length is 15 residues. J was trimmed by 4 bases and V by 3 bases; bases with no gene match: 3. V and J are TRBV29-1 and TRBJ2-3, with TRBD2 matching over 14 bases. This receptor was taken from a woman aged 45-59 years in good health and CMV-seronegative. Sequenced input: PBMCs. CDR3 sequence: CSVDRLAGGSDTQYF. The CDR3 nucleotides are TGCAGCGTTGACCGACTAGCGGGAGGGTCAGATACGCAGTATTTT.